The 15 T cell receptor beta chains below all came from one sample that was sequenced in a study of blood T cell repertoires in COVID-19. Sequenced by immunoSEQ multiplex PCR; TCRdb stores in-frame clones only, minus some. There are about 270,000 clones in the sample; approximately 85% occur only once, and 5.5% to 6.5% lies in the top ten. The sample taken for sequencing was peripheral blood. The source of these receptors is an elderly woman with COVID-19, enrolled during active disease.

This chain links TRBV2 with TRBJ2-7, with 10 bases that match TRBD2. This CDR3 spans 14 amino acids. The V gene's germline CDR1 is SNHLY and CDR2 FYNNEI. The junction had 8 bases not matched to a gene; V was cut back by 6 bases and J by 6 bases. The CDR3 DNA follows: TGTGCCAGCAGGAGTAGCGGGGGGCAGGGCGAGCAGTACGTC. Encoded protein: CASRSSGGQGEQYV.

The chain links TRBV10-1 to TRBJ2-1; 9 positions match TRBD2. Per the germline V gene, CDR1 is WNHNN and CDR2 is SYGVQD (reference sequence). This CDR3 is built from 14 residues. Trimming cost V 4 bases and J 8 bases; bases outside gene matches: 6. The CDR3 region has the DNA TGCGCCAGCAGTGTTTTAGCGGGGGAACATGAGCAGTTCTTC. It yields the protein CASSVLAGEHEQFF.

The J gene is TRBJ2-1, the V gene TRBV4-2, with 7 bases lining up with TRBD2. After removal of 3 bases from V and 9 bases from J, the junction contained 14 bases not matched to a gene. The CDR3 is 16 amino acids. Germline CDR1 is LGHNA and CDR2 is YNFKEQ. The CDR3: CASSHDRTSYGGEQFF. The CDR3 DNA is TGTGCCAGCAGCCATGATAGGACTAGTTACGGGGGTGAGCAGTTCTTC.

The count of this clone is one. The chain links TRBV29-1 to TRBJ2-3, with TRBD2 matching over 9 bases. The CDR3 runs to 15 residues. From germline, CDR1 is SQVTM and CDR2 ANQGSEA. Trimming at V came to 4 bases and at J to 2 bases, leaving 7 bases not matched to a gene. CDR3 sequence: CSVVLSGGNTDTQYF. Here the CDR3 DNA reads TGCAGCGTTGTCCTTAGCGGGGGAAACACAGATACGCAGTATTTT.

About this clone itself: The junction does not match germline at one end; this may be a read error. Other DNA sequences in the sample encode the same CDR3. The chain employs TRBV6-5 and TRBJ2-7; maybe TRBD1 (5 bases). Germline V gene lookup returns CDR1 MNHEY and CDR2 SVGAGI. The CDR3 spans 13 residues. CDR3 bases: TGCGCCAGCAGTAGATCAGGGTCCTACGAGCAGTACTTC. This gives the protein CASSRSGSYEQYF.

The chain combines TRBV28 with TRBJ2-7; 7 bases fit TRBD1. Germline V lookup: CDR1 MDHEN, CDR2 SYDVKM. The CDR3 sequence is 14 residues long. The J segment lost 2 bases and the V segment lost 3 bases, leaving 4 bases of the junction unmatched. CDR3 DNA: TGTGCCAGCAGTTTCCCAACAGGGGCCTACGAGCAGTACTTC. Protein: CASSFPTGAYEQYF.

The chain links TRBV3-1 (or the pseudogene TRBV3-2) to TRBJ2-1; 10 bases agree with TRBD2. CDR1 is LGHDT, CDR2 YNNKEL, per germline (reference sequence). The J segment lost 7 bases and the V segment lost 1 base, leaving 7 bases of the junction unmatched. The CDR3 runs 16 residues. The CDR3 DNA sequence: TGTGCCAGCAGCCAAGGAACTAGCGGGGCACGTAATGAGCAGTTCTTC. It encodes CASSQGTSGARNEQFF.

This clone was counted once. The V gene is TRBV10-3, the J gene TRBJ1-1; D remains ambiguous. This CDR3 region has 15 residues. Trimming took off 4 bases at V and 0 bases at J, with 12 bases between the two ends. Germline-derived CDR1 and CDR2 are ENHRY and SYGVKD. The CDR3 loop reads CAISGGRSMNTEAFF. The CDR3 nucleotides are TGTGCCATCAGTGGAGGTCGAAGCATGAACACTGAAGCTTTCTTT.

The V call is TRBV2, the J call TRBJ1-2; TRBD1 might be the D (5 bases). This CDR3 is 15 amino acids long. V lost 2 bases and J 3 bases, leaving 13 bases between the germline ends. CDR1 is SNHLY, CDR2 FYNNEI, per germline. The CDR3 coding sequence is TGTGCCAGCAGTGAAAATGGGCAGGGTGACTATGGCTACACCTTC. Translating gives CASSENGQGDYGYTF.

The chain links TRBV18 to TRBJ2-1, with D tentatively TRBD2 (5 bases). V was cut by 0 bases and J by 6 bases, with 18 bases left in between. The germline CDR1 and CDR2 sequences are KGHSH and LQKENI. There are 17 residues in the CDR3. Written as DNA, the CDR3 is TGTGCCAGCTCACCACCTGGGAAGAGGGTTTCGTCCAATGAGCAGTTCTTC. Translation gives CASSPPGKRVSSNEQFF.

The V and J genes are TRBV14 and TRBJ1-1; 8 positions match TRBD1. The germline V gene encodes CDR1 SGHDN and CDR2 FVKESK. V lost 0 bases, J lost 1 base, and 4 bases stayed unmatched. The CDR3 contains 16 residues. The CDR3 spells CASSQDRGTGNTEAFF. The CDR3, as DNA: TGTGCCAGCAGCCAAGATCGAGGGACAGGGAACACTGAAGCTTTCTTT.

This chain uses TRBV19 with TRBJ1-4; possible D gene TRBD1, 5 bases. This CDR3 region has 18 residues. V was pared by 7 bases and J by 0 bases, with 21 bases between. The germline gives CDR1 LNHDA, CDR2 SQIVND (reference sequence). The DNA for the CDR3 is TGTGCCAGTATCCCGCCGCGGGGGGGGGAGACAACTAATGAAAAACTGTTTTTT. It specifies CASIPPRGGETTNEKLFF.

The CDR3 nucleotides are TGTGCCAGCAGCCAAGTCCCCGGACTTCCCACAGATACGCAGTATTTT. Amino acids: CASSQVPGLPTDTQYF. The rearrangement links TRBV4-2 to TRBJ2-3, with D possibly being TRBD2 (5 bases). Trimming removed 1 base at V and 2 bases at J, with 13 bases between. The CDR3 covers 16 residues. Germline V gene data show CDR1 as LGHNA and CDR2 as YNFKEQ.

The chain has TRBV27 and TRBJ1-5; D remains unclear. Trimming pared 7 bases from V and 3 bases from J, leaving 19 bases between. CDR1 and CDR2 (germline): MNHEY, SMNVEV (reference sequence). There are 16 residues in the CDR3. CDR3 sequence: CASKSLREGDNQPQHF. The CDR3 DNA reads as TGTGCCAGCAAAAGTTTACGTGAGGGAGACAATCAGCCCCAGCATTTT.

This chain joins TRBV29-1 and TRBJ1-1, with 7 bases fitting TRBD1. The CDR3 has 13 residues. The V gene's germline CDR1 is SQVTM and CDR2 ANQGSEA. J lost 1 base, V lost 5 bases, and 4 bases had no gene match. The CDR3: CSVRTGPNTEAFF. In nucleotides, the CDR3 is TGCAGCGTTAGGACAGGCCCGAACACTGAAGCTTTCTTT.